This T cell receptor (beta chain) was recorded in a study of cytomegalovirus exposure and HLA in healthy donors. Per the germline V gene, CDR1 is MNHEY and CDR2 is SVGAGI. The V and J ends lost 6 bases and 2 bases, in that order; junction bases with no gene match: 2. CDR3 length: 13 residues. Primers for the PCR totalled 60 Vbeta and 13 Jbeta. The repertoire was sequenced with immunoSEQ multiplex PCR; TCRdb's copy has only in-frame clones and lacks some. The table records about 260,000 clones, 84% of them present only once. This TCR was sampled from a woman aged 40 to 50 in good health and CMV-seropositive. Sequences were obtained from PBMCs. The chain joins TRBV6-5 to TRBJ2-7; 9 positions match TRBD2. This CDR3 reads CASRAGGPYEQYF. Written as DNA, the CDR3 is TGTGCCAGCAGGGCGGGAGGGCCCTACGAGCAGTACTTC.